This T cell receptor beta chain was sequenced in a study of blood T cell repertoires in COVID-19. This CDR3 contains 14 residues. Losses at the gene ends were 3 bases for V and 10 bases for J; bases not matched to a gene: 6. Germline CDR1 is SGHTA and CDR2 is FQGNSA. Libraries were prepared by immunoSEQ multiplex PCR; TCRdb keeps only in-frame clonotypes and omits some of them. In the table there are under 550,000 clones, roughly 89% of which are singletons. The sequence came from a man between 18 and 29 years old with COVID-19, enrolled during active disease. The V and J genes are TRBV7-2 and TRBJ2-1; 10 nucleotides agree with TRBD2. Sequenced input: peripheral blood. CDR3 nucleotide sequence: TGTGCCAGCAGCTTGGGACTAGCGATGGGCGAGCAGTTCTTC. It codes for CASSLGLAMGEQFF.